The TCR beta chain described here comes from a study of OX40 agonist ivuxolimab in advanced cancers. On the study more broadly: As their treatment, patients were administered ivuxolimab, an agonistic anti-OX40 (CD134) antibody.

Sequencing used immunoSEQ multiplex PCR; TCRdb keeps in-frame clones, though not all of them. The top ten clones hold roughly 13% of a sample with about 55,000 clones, approximately 86% of them seen once. This CDR3 has 15 residues. The germline V gene has CDR1 SGHVS and CDR2 FQNEAQ. The material was CD4+ or CD8+ T cells sorted from blood, obtained in a trial of the OX40 agonist ivuxolimab. The chain carries TRBV7-8 and TRBJ2-5; D perhaps matches TRBD1 (7 bases). The J call may be mistaken, given a closer DNA end match to TRBJ2-7. The TCR was taken from an adult with an advanced solid tumor such as melanoma, head and neck, liver or kidney cancer. CDR3 sequence: CASSQRQGRRDEQYF. CDR3 nucleotides: TGTGCCAGCAGCCAAAGACAGGGCCGGAGGGACGAGCAGTACTTC.